A selection of T cell receptor beta chains follows, all from one sample in a study of blood T cell repertoires in COVID-19. Clones were sequenced by immunoSEQ multiplex PCR, and TCRdb holds only the in-frame ones, with some missing. The sample contains about 240,000 clones, about four fifths of which appear only once. The sample consisted of peripheral blood. Every receptor here comes from a woman younger than 30 with acute or convalescent COVID-19. Each CDR3 is given with its conserved first and last residue. D genes are given only for firm matches. The size of a clone is reported for some rows only, either as once, few or many, or as a class for expanded clones.

v_call,clone_size,d_call,j_call,cdr3_nt,cdr3_aa
TRBV7-9,many,TRBD2,TRBJ2-1,TGTGCCAGCAGTTCACTAGCGGGGCAAGACAATGAGCAGTTCTTC,CASSSLAGQDNEQFF
TRBV27,NA,TRBD1,TRBJ2-7,TGTGCCAGCAGTCCGCCCCCGGGACAGGGGTGGTACGAGCAGTACTTC,CASSPPPGQGWYEQYF
TRBV18,NA,NA,TRBJ1-5,TGTGCCAGCTCATTACAGGGTCGTCAGCCCCAGCATTTT,CASSLQGRQPQHF
TRBV3-1/TRBV3-2,NA,TRBD2,TRBJ2-7,TGTGCCAGCAGCCGTCTTAGCGGGAGTGGGAGGAACGAGCAGTACTTC,CASSRLSGSGRNEQYF
TRBV4-3,NA,TRBD2,TRBJ2-1,TGCGCCAGCAGCCAAGGGTTAGCGGGACTCAACAATGAGCAGTTCTTC,CASSQGLAGLNNEQFF
TRBV3-1/TRBV3-2,once,TRBD1,TRBJ2-7,TGTGCCAGCAGCCACAGACAGGGGCGGTACGAGCAGTACTTC,CASSHRQGRYEQYF
TRBV7-3,NA,NA,TRBJ2-1,TGTGCCAGCAGCTTAATACGGGATGGCGAGCAGTTCTTC,CASSLIRDGEQFF
TRBV9,NA,TRBD2,TRBJ2-5,TGTGCCAGCAGCCCCGGGACTAGCGGATCCCAAGAGACCCAGTACTTC,CASSPGTSGSQETQYF
TRBV6-5,few,NA,TRBJ2-1,TGTGCCAGCGCGAGGGGGGGCTCCTACAATGAGCAGTTCTTC,CASARGGSYNEQFF
TRBV6-5,NA,NA,TRBJ1-1,TGTGCCAGCAGTTACTCGGCGGGGTCTGAAGCTTTCTTT,CASSYSAGSEAFF
TRBV5-6,NA,TRBD2,TRBJ2-2,TGTGCCAGCAGCTTTTCCCTAGCGGAGCCGGCCACCGGGGAGCTGTTTTTT,CASSFSLAEPATGELFF
TRBV6-1,NA,TRBD2,TRBJ2-7,TGTGCCAGCAGTGAAGAACTAGCGGGATCCTACGAGCAGTACTTC,CASSEELAGSYEQYF
TRBV3-1/TRBV3-2,NA,NA,TRBJ1-2,TGTGCCAGCAGCCAGGCATGGACACCCGACCAAGGCTACACCTTC,CASSQAWTPDQGYTF
TRBV15,NA,NA,TRBJ1-1,TGTGCCACCAGCAGAGATGGGGGCCTTGATACGAACACTGAAGCTTTCTTT,CATSRDGGLDTNTEAFF
TRBV19,NA,NA,TRBJ1-4,TGTGCCAGTAGTATTGGATGGGGCAGGGTTGATGAAAAACTGTTTTTT,CASSIGWGRVDEKLFF
TRBV5-5,NA,TRBD1,TRBJ1-2,TGTGCCAGCAGCTTGTACGGGACAGATAATAACTATGGCTACACCTTC,CASSLYGTDNNYGYTF
TRBV4-3,NA,TRBD2,TRBJ2-7,TGCGCCAGCAGCCCTCGAGCGGGAGGGCCCTACGAGCAGTACTTC,CASSPRAGGPYEQYF
TRBV7-8,many,TRBD1,TRBJ2-7,TGTGCCAGCAGAGGACAGGGAATCTACGAGCAGTACTTC,CASRGQGIYEQYF
TRBV25-1,NA,TRBD2,TRBJ2-1,TGTGCCAGCAGTCACCTAGCGGGAGGGCCCTACAATGAGCAGTTCTTC,CASSHLAGGPYNEQFF
TRBV14,NA,NA,TRBJ1-1,TGTGCCAGCAGCCAAGAGACAGGCTTTTTTGAGGGGACTTTCTTT,CASSQETGFFEGTFF
TRBV6-5,NA,TRBD1,TRBJ1-2,TGTGCCAGCAGTCCCACAGGGGGTTATGGCTACACCTTC,CASSPTGGYGYTF
TRBV18,once,TRBD1,TRBJ1-3,TGTGCCAGCTCACCGGGACAGGGGAAAGCTGGAAACACCATATATTTT,CASSPGQGKAGNTIYF
TRBV30,NA,TRBD1,TRBJ2-1,TGTGCCTGGAGTGTCCCCAACAGGGGTTGGAATGAGCAGTTCTTC,CAWSVPNRGWNEQFF
TRBV18,once,TRBD1,TRBJ2-3,TGTGCCAGCTCACCACCGGGACAGGGGGCGCGTACGCAGTATTTT,CASSPPGQGARTQYF
TRBV13,NA,TRBD1,TRBJ2-2,TGTGCCAGCTTCGCCGGGACAGGGGCGACCGGGGAGCTGTTTTTT,CASFAGTGATGELFF
TRBV7-9,NA,NA,TRBJ2-1,TGTGCCAGCAGCTTAAGACCCGCGGGGCTGGATGAGCAGTTCTTC,CASSLRPAGLDEQFF
TRBV30,NA,TRBD2,TRBJ2-7,TGTGCCTGGGAGCGGGAGGACAACTCCTACGAGCAGTACTTC,CAWEREDNSYEQYF
TRBV27,NA,NA,TRBJ2-2,TGTGCCAGCAGTTTATCGTGGAGGACCGGGGAGCTGTTTTTT,CASSLSWRTGELFF
TRBV9,NA,TRBD2,TRBJ2-1,TGTGCCAGCAGCGCAGACAGCGGGAGGCCCTCTAATGAGCAGTTCTTC,CASSADSGRPSNEQFF
TRBV24-1,NA,NA,TRBJ1-3,TGTGCCACCAGTGAAGGGGGAATCTCTGGAAACACCATATATTTT,CATSEGGISGNTIYF
TRBV7-2,NA,TRBD1,TRBJ2-2,TGTGCCAGCAGCTTAGCTTTCGGGACAGGTTACACCGGGGAGCTGTTTTTT,CASSLAFGTGYTGELFF
TRBV15,NA,TRBD2,TRBJ2-1,TGTGCCACCAGCTTCGTGGGACTAGCGGGAAGTCGCTACAATGAGCAGTTCTTC,CATSFVGLAGSRYNEQFF
TRBV27,NA,NA,TRBJ1-1,TGTGCCAGCAGTCACACTGCGACAGTTAAAGCTGAAGCTTTCTTT,CASSHTATVKAEAFF
TRBV6-1,NA,NA,TRBJ2-2,TGTGCCAGCAGTGAATCTGGGTCGGGAAGGCTGTTTTTT,CASSESGSGRLFF
TRBV7-8,NA,NA,TRBJ2-1,TGTGCCAGCAGCTTATGGGCAGGGTTGGGCAATGAGCAGTTCTTC,CASSLWAGLGNEQFF
TRBV5-1,NA,NA,TRBJ1-4,TGCGCCAGCAGCTTTCTTTCAACTAATGAAAAACTGTTTTTT,CASSFLSTNEKLFF
TRBV6-2/TRBV6-3,NA,NA,TRBJ1-5,TGTGCCAGCAGTTACAGGCCCCGACGGGGTCAGCCCCAGCATTTT,CASSYRPRRGQPQHF